This T cell receptor (beta chain) was sequenced during a study of T cells in Graves' hyperthyroidism and ophthalmopathy. Patients between 18 and 65 years old had hyperthyroidism, newly diagnosed and lasting under 2 months. Investigators excluded patients with uncontrolled infection, other autoimmune disease, pregnancy or lactation. It was RNA transcripts that yielded the amplified TCR beta CDR3 regions. TCR CDR3 underwent first-round RT-PCR with the HTBI primer set. TCRdb independently ran MiXCR on the multiplex PCR reads; one entry per CDR3 protein. The sample lists hundreds of thousands of distinct CDR3 sequences; around 13% were seen once. Study-wide findings and caveats: The model forecast ophthalmopathy, anticipating it by a median 6.5 months before onset. Researchers found most expanded thyroid clonotypes above 0.001 in blood as well.

This CDR3 is built from 15 residues. Trimming cost V 8 bases and J 3 bases, with 19 bases left between them. CDR1 is MDHEN and CDR2 is SYDVKM in the germline V gene. This clonotype occurred many times. The antigen remains unidentified. The sample comprised blood. The sequence came from a young woman with Graves' hyperthyroidism. This rearrangement joins TRBV28 to TRBJ1-1; possibly TRBD1 for D (6 bases). This CDR3 reads CASVTSKGGYTEAFF. In DNA, the CDR3 is TGTGCCAGCGTAACCTCGAAGGGGGGTTACACTGAAGCTTTCTTT.